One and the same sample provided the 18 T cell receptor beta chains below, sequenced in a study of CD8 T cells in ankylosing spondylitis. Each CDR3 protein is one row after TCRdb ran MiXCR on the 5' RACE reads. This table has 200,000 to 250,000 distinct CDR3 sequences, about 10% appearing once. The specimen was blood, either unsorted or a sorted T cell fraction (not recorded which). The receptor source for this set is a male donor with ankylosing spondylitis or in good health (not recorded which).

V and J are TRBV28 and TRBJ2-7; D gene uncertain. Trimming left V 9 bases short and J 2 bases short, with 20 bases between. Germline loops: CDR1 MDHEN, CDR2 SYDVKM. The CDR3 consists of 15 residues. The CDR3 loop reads CASFDRGPGAYEQYF. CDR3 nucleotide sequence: TGTGCCAGTTTCGACCGTGGGCCCGGCGCCTACGAGCAGTACTTC.

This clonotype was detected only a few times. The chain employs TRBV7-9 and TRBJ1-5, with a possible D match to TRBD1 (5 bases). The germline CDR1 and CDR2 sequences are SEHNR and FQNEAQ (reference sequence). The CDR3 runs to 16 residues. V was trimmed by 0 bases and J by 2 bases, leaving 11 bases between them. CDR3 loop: CASSLASGGGNQPQHF. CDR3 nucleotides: TGTGCCAGCAGCTTAGCGTCCGGGGGGGGCAATCAGCCCCAGCATTTT. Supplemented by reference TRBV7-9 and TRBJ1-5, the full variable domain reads DTGVSQNPRHKITKRGQNVTFRCDPISEHNRLYWYRQTLGQGPEFLTYFQNEAQLEKSRLLSDRFSAERPKGSFSTLEIQRTEQGDSAMYLCASSLASGGGNQPQHFGDGTRLSIL.

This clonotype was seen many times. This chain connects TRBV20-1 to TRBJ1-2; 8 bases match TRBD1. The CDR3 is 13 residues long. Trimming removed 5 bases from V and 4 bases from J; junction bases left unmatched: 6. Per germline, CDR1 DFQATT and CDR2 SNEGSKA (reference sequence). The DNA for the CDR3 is TGCAGTGCTGTACAGGGGGAAGGCTATGGCTACACCTTC. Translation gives CSAVQGEGYGYTF.

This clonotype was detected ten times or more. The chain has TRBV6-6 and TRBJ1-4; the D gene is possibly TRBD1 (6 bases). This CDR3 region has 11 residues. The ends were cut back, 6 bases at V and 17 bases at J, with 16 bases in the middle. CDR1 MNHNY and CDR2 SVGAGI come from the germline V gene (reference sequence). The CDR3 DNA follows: TGTGCCAGCAGAAGAGGGGACACCGTTTTTTTT. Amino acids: CASRRGDTVFF.

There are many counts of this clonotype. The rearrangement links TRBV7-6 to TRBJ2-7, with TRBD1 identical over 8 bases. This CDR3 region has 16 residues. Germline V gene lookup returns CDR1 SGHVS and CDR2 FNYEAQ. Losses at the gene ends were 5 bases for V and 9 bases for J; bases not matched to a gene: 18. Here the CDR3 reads CASSADADRDVFGQYF. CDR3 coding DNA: TGTGCCAGCAGCGCCGACGCGGACAGGGATGTCTTCGGGCAGTACTTC.

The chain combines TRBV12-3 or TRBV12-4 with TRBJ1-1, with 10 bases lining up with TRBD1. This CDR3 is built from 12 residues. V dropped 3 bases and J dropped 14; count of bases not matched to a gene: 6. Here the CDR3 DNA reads TGTGCCAGCAGTTTGGGGGGGACAGGGGTCTTCTTT. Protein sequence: CASSLGGTGVFF.

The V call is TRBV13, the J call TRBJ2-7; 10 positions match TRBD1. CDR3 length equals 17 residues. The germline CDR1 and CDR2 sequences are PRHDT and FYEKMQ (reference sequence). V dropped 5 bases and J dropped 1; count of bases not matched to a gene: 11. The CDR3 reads CASSPRTGGLRSYEQYF. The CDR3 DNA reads TGTGCCAGCAGCCCAAGGACAGGGGGGCTTAGGTCCTACGAGCAGTACTTC.

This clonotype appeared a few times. The CDR3 loop is CASSESGGNQPQHF. The CDR3 DNA reads TGCGCCAGCAGTGAGTCGGGGGGAAATCAGCCCCAGCATTTT. The V gene is TRBV10-2, the J gene TRBJ1-5; possible D gene TRBD1, 5 bases. Trimming stripped 0 bases from V and 4 bases from J, with 7 bases between. The germline CDR1 and CDR2 sequences are WSHSY and SAAADI. This CDR3 comprises 14 residues.

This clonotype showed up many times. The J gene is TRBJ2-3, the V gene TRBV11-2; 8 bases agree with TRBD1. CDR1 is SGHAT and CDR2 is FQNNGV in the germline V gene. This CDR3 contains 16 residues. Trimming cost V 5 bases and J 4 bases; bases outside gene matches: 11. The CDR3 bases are TGTGCCAGCAGCCTCACAGGGGGTATGAAGCCAGATACGCAGTATTTT. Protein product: CASSLTGGMKPDTQYF.

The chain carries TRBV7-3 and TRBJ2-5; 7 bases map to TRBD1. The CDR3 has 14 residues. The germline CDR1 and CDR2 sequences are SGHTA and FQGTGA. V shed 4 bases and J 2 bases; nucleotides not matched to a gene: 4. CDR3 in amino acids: CASSSGQNQETQYF. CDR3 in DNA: TGTGCCAGCAGCTCGGGACAGAATCAAGAGACCCAGTACTTC.

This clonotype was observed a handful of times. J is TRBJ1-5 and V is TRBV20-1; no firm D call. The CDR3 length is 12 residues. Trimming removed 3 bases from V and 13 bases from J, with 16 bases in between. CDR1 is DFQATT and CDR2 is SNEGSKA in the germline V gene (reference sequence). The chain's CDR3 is CSASRITKVQHF. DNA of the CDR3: TGCAGTGCTAGCCGAATCACCAAGGTACAGCATTTT.

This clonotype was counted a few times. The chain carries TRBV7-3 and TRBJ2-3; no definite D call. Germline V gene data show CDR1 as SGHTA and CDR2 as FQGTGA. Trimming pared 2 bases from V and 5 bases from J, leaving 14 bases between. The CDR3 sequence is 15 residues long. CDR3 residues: CASSLEGRGGDTQYF. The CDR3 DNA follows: TGTGCCAGCAGCTTAGAAGGTCGCGGCGGAGATACGCAGTATTTT.

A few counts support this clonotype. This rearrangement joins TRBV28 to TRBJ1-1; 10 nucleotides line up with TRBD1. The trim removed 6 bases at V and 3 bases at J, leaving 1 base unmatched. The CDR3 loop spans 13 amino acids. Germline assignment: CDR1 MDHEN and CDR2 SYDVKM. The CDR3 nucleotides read TGTGCCAGCAGGGGGACAGGGGACACTGAAGCTTTCTTT. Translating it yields CASRGTGDTEAFF.

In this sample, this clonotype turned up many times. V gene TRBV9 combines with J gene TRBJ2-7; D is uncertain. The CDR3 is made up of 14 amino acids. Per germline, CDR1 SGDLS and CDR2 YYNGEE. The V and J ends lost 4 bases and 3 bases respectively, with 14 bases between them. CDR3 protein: CASSPRTAFYEQYF. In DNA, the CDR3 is TGTGCCAGCAGCCCTCGGACGGCTTTCTACGAGCAGTACTTC.

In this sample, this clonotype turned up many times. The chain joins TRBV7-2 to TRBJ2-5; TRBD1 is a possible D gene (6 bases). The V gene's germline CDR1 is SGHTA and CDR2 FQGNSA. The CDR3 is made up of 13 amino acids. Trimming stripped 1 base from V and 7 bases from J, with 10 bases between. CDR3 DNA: TGTGCCAGCAGCTTAGTACAGGGTGGGACCCAGTACTTC. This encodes CASSLVQGGTQYF.

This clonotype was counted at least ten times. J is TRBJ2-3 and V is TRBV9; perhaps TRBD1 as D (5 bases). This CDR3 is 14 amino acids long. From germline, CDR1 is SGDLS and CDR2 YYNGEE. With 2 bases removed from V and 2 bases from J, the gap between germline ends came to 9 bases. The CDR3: CASSVLDNTDTQYF. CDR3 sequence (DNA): TGTGCCAGCAGCGTCTTGGACAACACAGATACGCAGTATTTT.

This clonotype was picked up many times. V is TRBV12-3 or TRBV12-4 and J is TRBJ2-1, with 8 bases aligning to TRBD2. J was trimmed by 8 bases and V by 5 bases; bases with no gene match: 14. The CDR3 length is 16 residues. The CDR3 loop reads CASSDPRRGGLDEQFF. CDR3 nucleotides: TGTGCCAGCAGTGACCCTCGTCGGGGGGGGCTTGATGAGCAGTTCTTC.

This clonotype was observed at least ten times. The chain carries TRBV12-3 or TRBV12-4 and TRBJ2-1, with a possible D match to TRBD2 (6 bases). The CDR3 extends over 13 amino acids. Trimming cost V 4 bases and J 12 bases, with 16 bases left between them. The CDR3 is CASSSGTLLWQFF. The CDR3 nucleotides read TGTGCCAGCAGTTCCGGGACTCTCTTATGGCAGTTCTTC.